The 15 T cell receptor beta chains below come from one sample, sequenced in a study of CD8 T cells in ankylosing spondylitis. Study-wide results and caveats: Characteristic, it appeared, of ankylosing spondylitis blood was a TCR beta motif of fewer than 10 highly homologous variants.

Via MiXCR, TCRdb re-called the 5' RACE reads, giving one row per CDR3 protein. The sample has fewer than 400,000 distinct CDR3 sequences; about a fifth are singletons. Their target antigens are unknown. Sequences were obtained from blood, either unsorted or a sorted T cell fraction (not recorded which). The receptors were sampled from a male donor with ankylosing spondylitis.

In its sample, this clonotype was seen a few times. The CDR3 sequence: CASSEELISETQYF. The CDR3 DNA is TGTGCCAGCAGTGAGGAGTTGATTTCGGAGACCCAGTACTTC. The chain joins TRBV2 to TRBJ2-5; D gene ambiguous. This CDR3 spans 14 amino acids. Germline values: CDR1 SNHLY, CDR2 FYNNEI. Deletions cut 3 bases from V and 5 bases from J, with 13 bases between.

This clonotype was seen only a few times. V usage is TRBV4-1 and J usage is TRBJ2-1; maybe TRBD2 (6 bases). The CDR3 runs 13 residues. Germline V CDR1 and CDR2: MGHRA, YSYEKL. With 3 bases removed from V and 3 bases from J, the gap between germline ends came to 6 bases. In nucleotides, the CDR3 is TGCGCCAGCAGCCACGGGGGCTACAATGAGCAGTTCTTC. Its translation is CASSHGGYNEQFF.

In this sample, this clonotype turned up a few times. This sequence joins TRBV5-6 and TRBJ2-3, with D perhaps TRBD1 (5 bases). There are 15 residues in the CDR3. Germline values: CDR1 SGHDT, CDR2 YYEEEE. The ends were cut back, 0 bases at V and 5 bases at J, with 13 bases in the middle. As DNA, the CDR3 is TGTGCCAGCAGCTTGGCCGGTCCAGGGATAGATACGCAGTATTTT. Translated: CASSLAGPGIDTQYF.

This chain joins TRBV5-1 and TRBJ2-3; possibly TRBD2 for D (5 bases). Germline CDR1 is SGHRS and CDR2 is YFSETQ. The V end lost 4 bases, the J end lost 4 bases, and 16 bases lay between the germline ends. This CDR3 contains 15 residues. The CDR3 protein is CASSPGLAMADTQYF. CDR3 in DNA: TGCGCCAGCAGCCCGGGGTTAGCTATGGCAGATACGCAGTATTTT.

The chain employs TRBV4-1 and TRBJ1-1; 12 positions agree with TRBD1. Losses at the gene ends were 2 bases for V and 0 bases for J; bases not matched to a gene: 10. CDR3 length: 19 residues. The V gene's germline CDR1 is MGHRA and CDR2 YSYEKL. CDR3 DNA sequence: TGCGCCAGCAGCCAACCTTCTCGGGGGACAGGGGGCATGAACACTGAAGCTTTCTTT. Its translation: CASSQPSRGTGGMNTEAFF.

V is TRBV3-1 and J is TRBJ1-1; 9 bases align to TRBD1. The CDR3 contains 15 residues. The germline CDR1 and CDR2 sequences are LGHDT and YNNKEL (reference sequence). Trimming at V came to 4 bases and at J to 4 bases, leaving 7 bases not matched to a gene. CDR3 sequence (DNA): TGTGCCAGCAGCCGGGGGACAGGGTTGGCCACTGAAGCTTTCTTT. Translation gives CASSRGTGLATEAFF.

This clonotype showed up many times. J is TRBJ1-1 and V is TRBV29-1; D uncertain. V dropped 4 bases and J dropped 4 bases, with 13 bases sitting between them. The CDR3 runs 13 residues. Germline CDR1 reads SQVTM; CDR2 reads ANQGSEA. The CDR3 loop is CSVAGLWSTEAFF. In DNA, the CDR3 is TGCAGCGTTGCCGGCCTTTGGAGCACTGAAGCTTTCTTT.

This sequence joins TRBV2 and TRBJ2-2; 8 nucleotides line up with TRBD1. The CDR3 has 15 residues. In germline, CDR1 is SNHLY, CDR2 FYNNEI. Trimming at V came to 5 bases and at J to 6 bases, leaving 8 bases not matched to a gene. The DNA for the CDR3 is TGTGCCAGCAGTTGGACAGGGTTTTTCTCCGGGGAGCTGTTTTTT. This encodes CASSWTGFFSGELFF. The full variable domain, completed using reference TRBV2 and TRBJ2-2, is EPEVTQTPSHQVTQMGQEVILRCVPISNHLYFYWYRQILGQKVEFLVSFYNNEISEKSEIFDDQFSVERPDGSNFTLKIRSTKLEDSAMYFCASSWTGFFSGELFFGEGSRLTVL.

This clonotype was seen more than once but under ten times. The chain recombines TRBV5-1 with TRBJ2-3; D is perhaps TRBD2 (5 bases). CDR1 and CDR2 (germline): SGHRS, YFSETQ. Trimming took off 0 bases at V and 4 bases at J, with 9 bases between the two ends. This CDR3 spans 14 amino acids. The CDR3 loop reads CASSLATSPDTQYF. CDR3 DNA: TGCGCCAGCAGCTTGGCCACTAGTCCAGATACGCAGTATTTT.

This rearrangement joins TRBV2 to TRBJ2-1, with 10 bases lining up with TRBD1. Per the germline V gene, CDR1 is SNHLY and CDR2 is FYNNEI. The CDR3 runs 16 residues. J gave up 0 bases and V 1 base, and 0 bases lay outside the gene matches. The CDR3 is CASSEGTGGSYNEQFF. DNA for the CDR3: TGTGCCAGCAGTGAAGGGACAGGGGGCTCCTACAATGAGCAGTTCTTC.

This clonotype has a count of ten or more. The chain carries TRBV29-1 and TRBJ2-3, with D possibly matching TRBD1 (5 bases). CDR3 size: 11 residues. Germline V lookup: CDR1 SQVTM, CDR2 ANQGSEA. V lost 2 bases to trimming and J lost 7 bases, with 7 bases between them. Here the CDR3 reads CSVESGNTQYF. Here the CDR3 DNA reads TGCAGCGTTGAATCAGGGAATACGCAGTATTTT.

This clonotype was observed a few times. The chain links TRBV12-3 or TRBV12-4 to TRBJ2-1; possibly TRBD1 or TRBD2 for D (5 bases each). The CDR3 contains 14 residues. The germline V and J ends were trimmed by 2 bases and 14 bases, with 19 bases remaining between them. CDR3 bases: TGTGCCAGCAGTTTAAGACCCCGAGGTGTGGGGGAGTTCTTC. Translation gives CASSLRPRGVGEFF.

This clonotype has a count of ten or more. As the CDR3 is not closed by the conserved phenylalanine or tryptophan, this likely results from a read error. It is unclear where the CDR3 begins or ends on the DNA, so no DNA is shown, and the CDR3 is as TCRdb lists it. This chain uses TRBV7-9 with TRBJ2-1; the DNA was not used to check the table's D call, TRBD2. The CDR3 length is 14 residues, termini included. From germline, CDR1 is SEHNR and CDR2 FQNEAQ (reference sequence). CDR3 in amino acids: CASSLATGVREGVL.

The chain joins TRBV27 to TRBJ2-5; D may correspond to TRBD1 or TRBD2 (5 bases each). CDR1 and CDR2 from the germline V gene are MNHEY and SMNVEV (reference sequence). The CDR3 length is 18 residues. V shed 3 bases and J shed 0 bases, with 20 bases lying between them. CDR3 DNA sequence: TGTGCCAGCAGTTTTGGGGGACCGGGGTGGTACAACCAAGAGACCCAGTACTTC. It translates to CASSFGGPGWYNQETQYF.

This clonotype was seen a handful of times. This chain links TRBV5-1 with TRBJ2-5; D is perhaps TRBD1 (6 bases). This CDR3 contains 14 residues. V lost 4 bases and J lost 1, with 11 bases in between. Germline V lookup: CDR1 SGHRS, CDR2 YFSETQ. CDR3 sequence (DNA): TGCGCCAGCAGCGTTGACAGGACCCAAGAGACCCAGTACTTC. Amino acids: CASSVDRTQETQYF.